Listed below are T cell receptor beta chains from one sample, sequenced in a study of shared clonotypes between healthy human individuals. Assay: immunoSEQ multiplex PCR; the TCRdb copy retains only in-frame clones and omits some. The sample includes 2 million to 3 million clones, roughly 93% of them seen just once. Specimen: naive CD4+ T cells from PBMCs. Source of these receptors: a man younger than 30 in good health. Some clones in this sample may be carry-over from other donors' samples. Both conserved end residues are part of each CDR3. D genes are given only for firm matches. Expanded clones are given a class, and other clones once, few, many or no size at all.

j_call clone_size d_call v_call cdr3_aa cdr3_nt
TRBJ1-2 . . TRBV29-1 CSVATTGNYGYTF TGCAGCGTTGCCACGACAGGCAACTATGGCTACACCTTC
TRBJ2-5 . TRBD2 TRBV28 CASSLGTSGRAQETQYF TGTGCCAGCAGTCTCGGGACTAGCGGGAGGGCCCAAGAGACCCAGTACTTC
TRBJ1-3 . . TRBV14 CASSHTFSGNTIYF TGTGCCAGCAGCCATACATTCTCTGGAAACACCATATATTTT
TRBJ2-2 . . TRBV28 CASNSGAGSNTGELFF TGTGCCAGCAATTCGGGGGCAGGGTCGAACACCGGGGAGCTGTTTTTT
TRBJ2-2 . . TRBV11-3 CASSLDSPSANTGELFF TGTGCCAGCAGCTTAGATAGCCCTAGCGCGAACACCGGGGAGCTGTTTTTT
TRBJ2-7 . TRBD1 TRBV27 CASRLGQGRAYEQYF TGTGCCAGCAGGCTAGGACAGGGGAGGGCCTACGAGCAGTACTTC
TRBJ2-2 . . TRBV7-2 CASSLLGIEAGELFF TGTGCCAGCAGCCTGCTCGGGATCGAGGCCGGGGAGCTGTTTTTT
TRBJ2-7 . TRBD2 TRBV19 CASRKTSGIHEQYF TGTGCCAGTAGGAAGACTAGCGGGATCCACGAGCAGTACTTC
TRBJ2-7 . . TRBV5-6 CASSLGGATWYEQYF TGTGCCAGCAGCTTGGGGGGCGCGACATGGTACGAGCAGTACTTC
TRBJ2-5 . . TRBV28 CASSSGGSQGTQYF TGTGCCAGCAGTTCCGGAGGGAGCCAGGGGACCCAGTACTTC
TRBJ1-5 once . TRBV19 CASTRRPPRGGPEGQPQHF TGTGCCAGTACCCGCCGACCGCCGAGGGGGGGCCCGGAGGGCCAGCCCCAGCATTTT
TRBJ1-2 . . TRBV28 CASTSGTYGYTF TGTGCCAGCACCTCCGGGACTTATGGCTACACCTTC
TRBJ1-1 . . TRBV5-1 CASSLVGREAFF TGCGCCAGCAGCTTGGTGGGCAGAGAAGCTTTCTTT
TRBJ2-5 . . TRBV7-9 CASSFEFMGVGETQYF TGTGCCAGCAGCTTTGAATTCATGGGGGTGGGAGAGACCCAGTACTTC
TRBJ2-3 . . TRBV15 CATSRDTTQYF TGTGCCACCAGCAGAGATACAACGCAGTATTTT
TRBJ2-7 . TRBD1 TRBV27 CASSLSPDRVVPVYEQYF TGTGCCAGCAGTTTATCCCCCGACAGGGTAGTACCTGTCTACGAGCAGTACTTC